This TCR beta chain was found in a study of Tregs in tolerant kidney transplant recipients. Related graft donors supplied nonmyeloablative bone marrow transplants, and mixed chimerism was transient. For this clone: Sequencing ends 3 residues short of the CDR3 end; the germline J gene provides the rest.

Assay: immunoSEQ multiplex PCR; the TCRdb copy retains only in-frame clones and omits some. The sample includes 9,000 to 13,000 clones. With 0 bases removed from V and 2 bases from J, the gap between germline ends came to 14 bases. Germline CDR1 and CDR2: DFQATT and SNEGSKA (reference sequence). CDR3 size: 15 residues. This sequence was found in a human patient who received a combined kidney and bone marrow transplant. The graft donor may account for some of the T cells. This rearrangement joins TRBV20-1 to TRBJ2-7, with a tentative D call TRBD2 (5 bases). Sequenced here: CD8+ T cells from blood (PBMCs), sampled 24 months after the transplant. The CDR3 is CSARDRSGYTYEQYF. The CDR3 DNA, read in part, is TGCAGTGCTAGAGATCGAAGCGGTTACACCTACGAG.